The table lists the clone carrying this T cell receptor (beta chain) with a count of one. Its antigen is not known. A read error may produce the germline difference seen at one junction end. Any patient presenting with uncontrolled infection, other autoimmune disease, pregnancy or lactation was left out. Researchers took RNA transcripts and amplified the TCR beta CDR3 regions from them. HTBI primers were the set used in a first-round RT-PCR of the TCR CDR3. TCRdb called the multiplex PCR reads again in MiXCR, with one record for every CDR3 protein. The repertoire holds hundreds of thousands of distinct CDR3 sequences, with just under 20% as singletons. This record belongs to a study of T cells in Graves' hyperthyroidism and ophthalmopathy. Study-level findings and limits: Researchers found most expanded thyroid clonotypes above 0.001 in blood as well. Patients with ophthalmopathy were separated from those with stable hyperthyroidism by a 13 V-J model.

Germline V gene lookup returns CDR1 KGHSH and CDR2 LQKENI. This CDR3 is 13 amino acids long. Sequencing used blood. The clonotype originates from a man in his forties with Graves' ophthalmopathy. The V and J genes are TRBV18 and TRBJ2-7; D not certain. The CDR3 region is CTSSPPGSYEQYF. The CDR3 bases are TGTACCAGCTCACCACCAGGCTCCTACGAGCAGTACTTC. The full variable domain, rest sourced from reference TRBV18 and TRBJ2-7, is NAGVMQNPRHLVRRRGQEARLRCSPMKGHSHVYWYRQLPEEGLKFMVYLQKENIIDESGMPKERFSAEFPKEGPSILRIQQVVRGDSAAYFCTSSPPGSYEQYFGPGTRLTVT.